This passage covers 17 T cell receptor beta chains from one sample sequenced in a study of vaccination and CD4 T cells after COVID-19. No antigen has been identified for these receptors. Cultured CD4+ T-cell DNA underwent Oncomine TCR Beta short-read sequencing. One entry per CDR3 protein, called by TCRdb with MiXCR from the PCR reads. The sample records just under 20,000 distinct CDR3 sequences, about 40% being singletons. Stated treatment: 10-day PBMC culture with coronavirus spike peptide pools or control peptides (ViraFEST assay). Here the sequenced sample was CD4+ T cells from blood, cultured in vitro, taken before SARS-CoV-2 vaccination. Source of these receptors: a human donor who received a COVID-19 vaccine.

The chain combines TRBV6-1 with TRBJ1-3; a weak D match, TRBD1 (6 bases). Germline V lookup: CDR1 MNHNS, CDR2 SASEGT. The CDR3 extends over 17 amino acids. V shed 10 bases and J shed 3 bases, with 25 bases lying between them. Here the CDR3 DNA reads TGTGCCATTCAACCCTGGGCAGGGGACGTCCTTGGAAACACCATATATTTT. This gives the protein CAIQPWAGDVLGNTIYF.

The gene calls are TRBV9 and TRBJ2-7; possibly TRBD2 for D (5 bases). Trimming stripped 1 base from V and 2 bases from J, with 10 bases between. The CDR3 spans 14 residues. Germline assignment: CDR1 SGDLS and CDR2 YYNGEE. CDR3 nucleotides: TGTGCCAGCAGCGTACGTGGGGAGCCCTACGAGCAGTACTTC. As protein: CASSVRGEPYEQYF.

J is TRBJ2-7 and V is TRBV5-6; 11 bases agree with TRBD1. This CDR3 region has 13 residues. CDR1 is SGHDT and CDR2 is YYEEEE in the germline V gene. Unmatched junction bases numbered 3, after V lost 4 bases and J lost 6 bases. The DNA of the CDR3 is TGTGCCAGCAGCCCGGACAGGGGGCGCGAGCAGTACTTC. It translates to CASSPDRGREQYF.

Details on this clonotype: One end of the junction is discordant with germline, which a read error may explain. The chain couples TRBV5-1 to TRBJ2-3; TRBD2 is a possible D gene (6 bases). Germline V gene data show CDR1 as SGHRS and CDR2 as YFSETQ. The CDR3 has 13 amino acids. The CDR3 sequence: CASGFAGTDTQYF. The DNA of the CDR3 is TGCGCCAGCGGCTTCGCGGGGACAGATACGCAGTATTTT.

The V gene is TRBV10-3, the J gene TRBJ2-2; TRBD1 is a possible D gene (6 bases). The length of the CDR3 is 16 residues. The V end was cut by 4 bases, the J end by 6 bases, with 18 bases between. Per germline, CDR1 ENHRY and CDR2 SYGVKD. The CDR3 loop reads CAISGRRQGKAGELFF. The CDR3 DNA follows: TGTGCCATCAGTGGTAGGAGGCAGGGGAAGGCCGGGGAGCTGTTTTTT.

The rearrangement uses TRBV19 and TRBJ1-5; the D is unclear. CDR1 is LNHDA, CDR2 SQIVND, per germline (reference sequence). Trimming stripped 11 bases from V and 1 base from J, with 18 bases between. The CDR3 is 15 amino acids. CDR3 region: CAGKNEEHSNQPQHF. The DNA for the CDR3 is TGTGCCGGTAAAAACGAGGAACACAGCAATCAGCCCCAGCATTTT.

The chain uses TRBV9 and TRBJ2-2, with 8 positions matching TRBD2. The length of the CDR3 is 16 residues. Germline lookup yields CDR1 SGDLS and CDR2 YYNGEE. The junction had 5 bases not matched to a gene; V was cut back by 1 base and J by 3 bases. CDR3 nucleotide sequence: TGTGCCAGCAGCGTACCAGCGGGGGCCGACACCGGGGAGCTGTTTTTT. This translates into CASSVPAGADTGELFF.

In DNA, the CDR3 is TGTGCCAGCAGTGAATATGGCCAGGGGGCCGCTGGCTACACCTTC. Translation: CASSEYGQGAAGYTF. The chain couples TRBV6-1 to TRBJ1-2; 8 nucleotides line up with TRBD1. This CDR3 is 15 amino acids long. V gave up 2 bases and J gave up 7 bases; unmatched junction bases: 9. Per germline, CDR1 MNHNS and CDR2 SASEGT.

This CDR3 is CASSTSGGTDTQYF. CDR3 nucleotide sequence: TGTGCCAGCAGCACTAGCGGAGGCACAGATACGCAGTATTTT. The chain combines TRBV7-2 with TRBJ2-3; 8 bases are shared with TRBD2. Trimming cost V 5 bases and J 1 base; bases outside gene matches: 2. From germline, CDR1 is SGHTA and CDR2 FQGNSA. The CDR3 runs to 14 residues.

The rearrangement links TRBV12-3 or TRBV12-4 to TRBJ1-5, with D unclear. CDR3 length: 14 amino acids. The V and J ends lost 0 bases and 4 bases respectively, with 7 bases between them. This chain's CDR3 is CASSLALNNQPQHF. The CDR3 nucleotides are TGTGCCAGCAGTTTAGCGCTAAATAATCAGCCCCAGCATTTT.

The rearrangement links TRBV30 to TRBJ1-4, with D possibly matching TRBD1 (6 bases). Germline V gene sequence: CDR1 GTSNPN, CDR2 SVGIG (reference sequence). This CDR3 comprises 15 residues. Trimming cost V 4 bases and J 4 bases, with 16 bases left between them. This CDR3 reads CAWTKGDFSNEKLFF. The CDR3 nucleotides are TGTGCCTGGACCAAGGGGGACTTCAGTAATGAAAAACTGTTTTTT.

This chain links TRBV19 with TRBJ2-5, with a weak D call TRBD1 (7 bases). This CDR3 spans 13 amino acids. V dropped 5 bases and J dropped 2 bases, with 9 bases sitting between them. Per the germline V gene, CDR1 is LNHDA and CDR2 is SQIVND (reference sequence). The CDR3 loop is CASSAGQQETQYF. The CDR3 nucleotides read TGTGCCAGTAGTGCGGGACAGCAAGAGACCCAGTACTTC.

There are a few counts of this clonotype. CDR3 nucleotides: TGCAGTGCTAGAGATGAGGGGTCCTACCGTAATCAGCCCCAGCATTTT. It yields the protein CSARDEGSYRNQPQHF. The V call is TRBV20-1, the J call TRBJ1-5, with D tentatively TRBD1 (5 bases). The CDR3 has 16 amino acids. The germline gives CDR1 DFQATT, CDR2 SNEGSKA (reference sequence). Trimming cost V 0 bases and J 4 bases, with 16 bases left between them.

This clonotype was counted a single time. The gene calls are TRBV9 and TRBJ1-1; D is ambiguous. Trimming cost V 4 bases and J 5 bases, with 15 bases left between them. The germline gives CDR1 SGDLS, CDR2 YYNGEE. The CDR3 contains 14 residues. CDR3 in DNA: TGTGCCAGCAGCCCGGGTTGGTCTAGGACTGAAGCTTTCTTT. As protein: CASSPGWSRTEAFF.

V gene TRBV27 combines with J gene TRBJ2-7, with D unclear. V lost 8 bases to trimming and J lost 4 bases, with 21 bases between them. The germline CDR1 and CDR2 sequences are MNHEY and SMNVEV (reference sequence). The CDR3 has 15 amino acids. The CDR3 spells CASGRSLIDPYEQYF. The CDR3 DNA sequence: TGTGCCAGCGGACGGAGCCTCATAGATCCTTACGAGCAGTACTTC.

The chain has TRBV30 and TRBJ1-1; 7 bases map to TRBD1. V was pared by 5 bases and J by 1 base, with 16 bases of the junction left unmatched. This CDR3 spans 17 amino acids. From germline, CDR1 is GTSNPN and CDR2 SVGIG (reference sequence). The CDR3: CAWFSLRGSGSNTEAFF. The CDR3 coding sequence is TGTGCCTGGTTCTCACTCAGGGGGTCAGGTTCGAACACTGAAGCTTTCTTT.

Only a few counts were recorded for this clonotype. The J gene is TRBJ2-7, the V gene TRBV5-1, with 9 bases fitting TRBD1. With 0 bases clipped from V and 0 bases from J, the junction kept 4 bases outside the gene matches. The CDR3 runs to 16 residues. Germline V gene lookup returns CDR1 SGHRS and CDR2 YFSETQ. The CDR3 loop is CASSLARDRVSYEQYF. In DNA form, the CDR3 reads TGCGCCAGCAGCTTGGCCCGGGACAGGGTCTCCTACGAGCAGTACTTC.